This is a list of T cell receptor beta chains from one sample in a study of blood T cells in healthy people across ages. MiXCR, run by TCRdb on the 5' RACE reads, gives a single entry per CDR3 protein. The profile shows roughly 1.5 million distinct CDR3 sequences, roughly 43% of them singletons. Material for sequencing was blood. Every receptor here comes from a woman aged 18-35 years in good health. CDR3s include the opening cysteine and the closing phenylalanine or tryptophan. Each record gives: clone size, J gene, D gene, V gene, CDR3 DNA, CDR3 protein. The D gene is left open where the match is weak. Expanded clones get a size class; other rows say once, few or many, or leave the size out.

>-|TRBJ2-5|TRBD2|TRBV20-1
TGCAGTGCTAGACTAGCGGCTCCTCAAGAGACCCAGTACTTC
CSARLAAPQETQYF
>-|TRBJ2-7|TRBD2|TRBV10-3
TGTGCCACCCTAGGCAGCGGGACTAGCGGTAACCCCTACGAGCAGTACTTC
CATLGSGTSGNPYEQYF
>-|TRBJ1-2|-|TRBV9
TGTGCCAGCAGCTTACAGGGTCTCTATGGCTACACCTTC
CASSLQGLYGYTF
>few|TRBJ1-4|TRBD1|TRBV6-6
TGTGCCAGCAGTTACCCCAACAGGGGCAATGAAAAACTGTTTTTT
CASSYPNRGNEKLFF
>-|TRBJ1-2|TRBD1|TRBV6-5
TGTGCCAGCAGTTACGCCGGGACAGGGGGCGAGACTGGCTACACCTTC
CASSYAGTGGETGYTF
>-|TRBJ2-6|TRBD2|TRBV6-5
TGTGCCAGCAGTTACTTCCTCGCGGGGGTCCTAAGTTCTGGGGCCAACGTCCTGACTTTC
CASSYFLAGVLSSGANVLTF
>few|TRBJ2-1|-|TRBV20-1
TGCAGTGCTAGAGACGGGGATTACAATGAGCAGTTCTTC
CSARDGDYNEQFF
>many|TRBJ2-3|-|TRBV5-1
TGCGCCAGCAGCTCCCCATACAGGGCAAGCACAGATACGCAGTATTTT
CASSSPYRASTDTQYF
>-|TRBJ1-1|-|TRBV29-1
TGCAGCGGGGCGGGGTACACTGAAGCTTTCTTT
CSGAGYTEAFF
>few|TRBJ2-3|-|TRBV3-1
TGTGCCAGCACCCAAGGGCGGAGCTTCACAGATACGCAGTATTTT
CASTQGRSFTDTQYF
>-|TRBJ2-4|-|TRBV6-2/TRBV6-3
TGTGCCAGCACGACAGGTGACTTAATCAAAAACATTCAGTACTTC
CASTTGDLIKNIQYF
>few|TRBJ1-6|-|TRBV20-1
TGCAGTGCTAAACAGGGTGGAGCTGATAATTCACCCCTCCACTTT
CSAKQGGADNSPLHF
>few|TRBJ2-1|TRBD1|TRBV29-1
TGCAGCGTACGGGACAGGGGGTTCGATGAGCAGTTCTTC
CSVRDRGFDEQFF
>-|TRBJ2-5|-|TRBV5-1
TGCGCCAGCACCTCCGGACAAGACCAAGAGACCCAGTACTTC
CASTSGQDQETQYF
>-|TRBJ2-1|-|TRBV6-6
TGTGCCAGCAGTTATCCAAACAGAACCTACAATGAGCAGTTCTTC
CASSYPNRTYNEQFF
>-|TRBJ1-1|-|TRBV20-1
TGCAGTGCTAGAGTAAGACCGGGATTCATGAACACTGAAGCTTTCTTT
CSARVRPGFMNTEAFF
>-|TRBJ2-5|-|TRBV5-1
TGCGCCAGCAGCTTGTTAGGACAGACTGAAGAGACCCAGTACTTC
CASSLLGQTEETQYF
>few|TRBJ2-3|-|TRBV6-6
TGTGCCAGCACAGGAGGCGGGTTTCGCACAGATACGCAGTATTTT
CASTGGGFRTDTQYF
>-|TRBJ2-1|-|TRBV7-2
TGTGCCAGCAGCCCAACACCGGGACCAAACAATGAGCAGTTCTTC
CASSPTPGPNNEQFF
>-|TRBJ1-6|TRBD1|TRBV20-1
TGCAGTGCCCAAGACAGGGTTGATTCACCCCTCCACTTT
CSAQDRVDSPLHF
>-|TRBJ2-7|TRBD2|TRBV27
TGTGCCAGCAGGACTAGCGGATACAATGAGCAGTACTTC
CASRTSGYNEQYF
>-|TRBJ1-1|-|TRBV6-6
TGTGCCAGCAGTTATTCCGTAGGGGGGACCACTGAAGCTTTCTTT
CASSYSVGGTTEAFF
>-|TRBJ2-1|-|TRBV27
TGTGCCAGCAGTTTAGCCGTCCCTAATGAGCAGTTCTTC
CASSLAVPNEQFF
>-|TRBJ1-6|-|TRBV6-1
TGTGCCAGCAGTGAAGGGTCAGGGGTCTATTCACCCCTCCACTTT
CASSEGSGVYSPLHF